This T cell receptor beta chain comes out of a study of response to subunit inactivated influenza vaccine. Germline lookup yields CDR1 SEHNR and CDR2 FQNEAQ (reference sequence). CDR3 length: 13 residues. Trimming pared 1 base from V and 7 bases from J, leaving 8 bases between. This clonotype was seen a handful of times. What it binds is not known. Findings of the study overall: T cells newly recruited by each seasonal influenza vaccination are few, the authors suggested.

Each CDR3 protein gets one entry after TCRdb re-called the RT-PCR reads with MiXCR. The sample holds roughly 650,000 distinct CDR3 sequences; 15% to 18% are singletons and the top ten take around 10%. The receptor comes from a man between 50 and 59 years old who received an inactivated influenza vaccine. The V call is TRBV7-9, the J call TRBJ2-1; no definite D call. The material sequenced was PBMCs from blood, taken 11 to 12 days after vaccination. This CDR3 reads CASSLESPNEQFF. The CDR3 coding sequence is TGTGCCAGCAGCTTAGAGTCCCCGAATGAGCAGTTCTTC.